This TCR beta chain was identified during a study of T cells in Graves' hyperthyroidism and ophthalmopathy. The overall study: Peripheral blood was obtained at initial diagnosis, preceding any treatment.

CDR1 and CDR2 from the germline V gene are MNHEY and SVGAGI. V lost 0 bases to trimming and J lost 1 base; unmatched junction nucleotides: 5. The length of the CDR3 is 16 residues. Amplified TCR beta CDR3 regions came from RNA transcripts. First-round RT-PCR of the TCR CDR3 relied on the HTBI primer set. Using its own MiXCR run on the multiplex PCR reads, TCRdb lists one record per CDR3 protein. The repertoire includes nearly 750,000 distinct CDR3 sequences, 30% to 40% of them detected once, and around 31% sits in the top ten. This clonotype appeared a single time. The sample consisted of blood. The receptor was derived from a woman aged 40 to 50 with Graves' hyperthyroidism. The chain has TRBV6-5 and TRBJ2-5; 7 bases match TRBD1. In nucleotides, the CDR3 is TGTGCCAGCAGTTACTCGAAGAACAGGGGCCAAGAGACCCAGTACTTC. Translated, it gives CASSYSKNRGQETQYF.